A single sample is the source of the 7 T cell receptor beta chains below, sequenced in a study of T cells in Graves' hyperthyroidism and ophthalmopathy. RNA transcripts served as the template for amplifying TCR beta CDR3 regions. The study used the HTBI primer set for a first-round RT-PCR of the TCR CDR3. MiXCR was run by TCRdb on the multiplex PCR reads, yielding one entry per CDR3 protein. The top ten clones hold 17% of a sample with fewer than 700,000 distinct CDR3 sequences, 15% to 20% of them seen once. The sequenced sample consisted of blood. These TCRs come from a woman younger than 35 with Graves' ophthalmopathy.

The CDR3 nucleotides are TGTGCCACCAGCAGAGATCAGGGGAGAAACACCGGGGAGCTGTTTTTT. Residues: CATSRDQGRNTGELFF. The chain has TRBV15 and TRBJ2-2; possible D gene TRBD1, 6 bases. Deletions cut 0 bases from V and 2 bases from J, with 10 bases between. CDR3 length equals 16 residues. In germline, CDR1 is LNHNV, CDR2 YYDKDF (reference sequence).

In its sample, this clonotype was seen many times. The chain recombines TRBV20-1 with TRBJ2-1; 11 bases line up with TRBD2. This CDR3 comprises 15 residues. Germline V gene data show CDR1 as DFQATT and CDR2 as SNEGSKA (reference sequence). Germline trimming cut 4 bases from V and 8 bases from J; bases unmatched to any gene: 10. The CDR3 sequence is CSAIAGGRGIDEQFF. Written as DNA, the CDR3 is TGCAGTGCTATAGCGGGAGGGCGCGGTATAGATGAGCAGTTCTTC.

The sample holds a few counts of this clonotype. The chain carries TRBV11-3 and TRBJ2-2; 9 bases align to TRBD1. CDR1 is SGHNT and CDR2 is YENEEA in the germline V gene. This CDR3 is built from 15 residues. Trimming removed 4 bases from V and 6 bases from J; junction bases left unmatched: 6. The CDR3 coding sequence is TGTGCCAGCAGCTCAAGGACAGGGGCGGCCGGGGAGCTGTTTTTT. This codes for CASSSRTGAAGELFF.

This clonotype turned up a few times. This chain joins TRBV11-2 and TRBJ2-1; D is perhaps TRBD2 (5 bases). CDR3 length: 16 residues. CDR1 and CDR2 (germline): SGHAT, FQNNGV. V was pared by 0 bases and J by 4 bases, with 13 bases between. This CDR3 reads CASSLDGLAPYNEQFF. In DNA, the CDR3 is TGTGCCAGCAGCTTAGATGGGCTAGCCCCGTACAATGAGCAGTTCTTC. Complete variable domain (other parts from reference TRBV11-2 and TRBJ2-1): EAGVAQSPRYKIIEKRQSVAFWCNPISGHATLYWYQQILGQGPKLLIQFQNNGVVDDSQLPKDRFSAERLKGVDSTLKIQPAKLEDSAVYLCASSLDGLAPYNEQFFGPGTRLTVL.

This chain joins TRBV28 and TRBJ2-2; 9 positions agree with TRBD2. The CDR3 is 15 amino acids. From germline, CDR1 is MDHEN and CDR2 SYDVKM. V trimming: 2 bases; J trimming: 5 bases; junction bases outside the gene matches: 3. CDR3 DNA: TGTGCCAGCAGTTTAGCGGGAGGGAAGACCGGGGAGCTGTTTTTT. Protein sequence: CASSLAGGKTGELFF.

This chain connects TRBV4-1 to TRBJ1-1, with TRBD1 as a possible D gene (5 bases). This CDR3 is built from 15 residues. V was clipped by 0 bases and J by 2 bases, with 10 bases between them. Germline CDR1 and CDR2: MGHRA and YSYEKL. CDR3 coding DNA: TGCGCCAGCAGCCAAGAAAGGGGAGTAAACACTGAAGCTTTCTTT. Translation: CASSQERGVNTEAFF.

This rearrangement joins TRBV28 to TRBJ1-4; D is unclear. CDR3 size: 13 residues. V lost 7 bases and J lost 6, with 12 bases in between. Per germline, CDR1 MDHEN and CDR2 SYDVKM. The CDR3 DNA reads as TGTGCCAGCACAAGGGAAGATTATGAAAAACTGTTTTTT. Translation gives CASTREDYEKLFF.